The 8 T cell receptor beta chains presented below share a single source sample, sequenced in a study of blood T cells in healthy people across ages. A second roughly 7 to 11 cycle PCR used barcoded and J-beta primers. Each CDR3 protein is one row after TCRdb ran MiXCR on the 5' RACE reads. The data hold approximately 690,000 distinct CDR3 sequences, with under 70% observed a single time. The specimen sequenced was blood. The receptors were sampled from a man aged 55-75 years in good health.

The DNA for the CDR3 is TGCAGTGCTAGAGATCGGGACAGGGGGCAAAAGCAGTACTTC. Its protein product is CSARDRDRGQKQYF. V and J are TRBV20-1 and TRBJ2-7; 12 bases are shared with TRBD1. The CDR3 consists of 14 residues. J was trimmed by 8 bases and V by 0 bases; bases with no gene match: 5. In germline, CDR1 is DFQATT, CDR2 SNEGSKA (reference sequence).

The chain recombines TRBV10-3 with TRBJ2-5, with 9 nucleotides matching TRBD2. CDR3 length: 14 residues. The V and J ends lost 5 bases and 1 base, in that order; junction bases with no gene match: 2. Germline CDR1 is ENHRY and CDR2 is SYGVKD. The DNA for the CDR3 is TGTGCCATCAGTAGCGGGGGGCCCCAAGAGACCCAGTACTTC. Encoded protein: CAISSGGPQETQYF.

This clonotype was counted between two and nine times. The gene calls are TRBV20-1 and TRBJ1-6; 9 nucleotides agree with TRBD1. The CDR3 spans 13 residues. The junction had 7 bases not matched to a gene; V was cut back by 6 bases and J by 10 bases. Germline V gene sequence: CDR1 DFQATT, CDR2 SNEGSKA (reference sequence). CDR3 in DNA: TGCAGTGCCCAGGGACAGGGATTCTCACCCCTCCACTTT. Translation gives CSAQGQGFSPLHF.

The chain links TRBV9 to TRBJ2-5, with 9 nucleotides matching TRBD1. The J call may not be correct, given that the DNA end is closer to TRBJ2-7. The germline CDR1 and CDR2 sequences are SGDLS and YYNGEE. The CDR3 contains 14 residues. CDR3 coding DNA: TGTGCCAGCAGCCCACAGGGGGCTTCCTACGAGCAGTACTTC. Protein sequence: CASSPQGASYEQYF.

The gene calls are TRBV29-1 and TRBJ1-1; D may be TRBD1 (6 bases). V was clipped by 3 bases and J by 9 bases, with 14 bases between them. This CDR3 comprises 12 residues. From germline, CDR1 is SQVTM and CDR2 ANQGSEA. This CDR3 reads CSVDGGRGKAFF. In DNA form, the CDR3 reads TGCAGCGTTGATGGAGGGAGGGGGAAAGCTTTCTTT.

This sequence joins TRBV9 and TRBJ2-1; perhaps TRBD1 as D (5 bases). Germline CDR1 and CDR2: SGDLS and YYNGEE. There are 14 residues in the CDR3. With 6 bases removed from V and 1 base from J, the gap between germline ends came to 11 bases. CDR3 nucleotides: TGTGCCAGCAACCTCCCAGGGTCCTACAATGAGCAGTTCTTC. Residues: CASNLPGSYNEQFF.

The chain recombines TRBV28 with TRBJ2-1; the match to TRBD2 covers 9 bases. The germline V gene encodes CDR1 MDHEN and CDR2 SYDVKM. The length of the CDR3 is 16 residues. Trimming took 5 bases from V and 4 from J; bases not matched to a gene: 9. CDR3 sequence reads: CASSPSFAGGYNEQFF. DNA of the CDR3: TGTGCCAGCAGTCCGAGTTTCGCGGGGGGGTACAATGAGCAGTTCTTC.

This clonotype has a single count. J is TRBJ1-2 and V is TRBV29-1; D is unclear. V lost 6 bases to trimming and J lost 7 bases, with 18 bases between them. Germline CDR1 and CDR2: SQVTM and ANQGSEA. This CDR3 comprises 13 residues. The CDR3 sequence is CSVPPDNLGGYTF. The CDR3 DNA follows: TGCAGCGTCCCTCCCGATAATCTTGGTGGCTACACCTTC.